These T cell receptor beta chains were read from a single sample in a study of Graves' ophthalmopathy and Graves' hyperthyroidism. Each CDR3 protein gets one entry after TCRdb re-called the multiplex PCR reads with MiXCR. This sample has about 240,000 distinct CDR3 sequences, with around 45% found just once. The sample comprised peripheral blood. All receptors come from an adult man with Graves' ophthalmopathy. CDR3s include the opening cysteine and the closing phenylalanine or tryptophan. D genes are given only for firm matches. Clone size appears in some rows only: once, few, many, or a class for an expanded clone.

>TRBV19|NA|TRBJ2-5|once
CASKDLLQTAQYF
TGTGCCAGTAAAGACCTCCTGCAGACGGCCCAGTACTTC
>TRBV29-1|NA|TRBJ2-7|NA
CSGKERRGDEQYF
TGCAGCGGGAAAGAGCGGCGCGGTGACGAGCAGTACTTC
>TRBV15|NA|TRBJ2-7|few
CATSRDRSTYEQYF
TGTGCCACCAGCAGAGATCGCTCTACCTACGAGCAGTACTTC
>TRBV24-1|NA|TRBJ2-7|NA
CATSDSGHGGYEQYF
TGTGCCACCAGTGATTCGGGACACGGAGGGTACGAGCAGTACTTC
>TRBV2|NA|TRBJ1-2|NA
CASSQGSVNYGYTF
TGTGCCAGCAGTCAGGGATCCGTGAACTATGGCTACACCTTC
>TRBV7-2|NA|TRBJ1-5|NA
CASSPRPDHRVNQPQHF
TGTGCCAGCTCACCCAGACCCGATCACAGGGTCAATCAGCCCCAGCATTTT
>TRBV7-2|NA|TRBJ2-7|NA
CASSSEDSSYEQYF
TGTGCCAGCAGCTCCGAGGACAGTTCCTACGAGCAGTACTTC
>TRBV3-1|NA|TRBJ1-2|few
CASSQVSVGSGYGYTF
TGTGCCAGCAGCCAAGTAAGCGTCGGCAGCGGCTATGGCTACACCTTC
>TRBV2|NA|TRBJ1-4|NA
CASNGGRVGTNEKLFF
TGTGCCAGCAACGGGGGGCGTGTAGGAACTAATGAAAAACTGTTTTTT
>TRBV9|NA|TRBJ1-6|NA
CASSQYGPLHF
TGTGCCAGCAGCCAATACGGCCCCCTCCACTTT
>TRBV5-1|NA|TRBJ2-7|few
CASSLEGRQYF
TGCGCCAGCAGCTTGGAAGGGAGGCAGTACTTC
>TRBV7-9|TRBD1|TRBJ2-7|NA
CASSLATGGLVGQYF
TGTGCCAGCAGCTTAGCGACAGGGGGCCTAGTAGGGCAGTACTTC
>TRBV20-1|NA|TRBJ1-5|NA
CSARGDNHQPQHF
TGCAGTGCTAGAGGGGACAACCATCAGCCCCAGCATTTT
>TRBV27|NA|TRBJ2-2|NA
CASSLWDPRGELFF
TGTGCCAGCAGTTTATGGGATCCGCGGGGGGAGCTGTTTTTT
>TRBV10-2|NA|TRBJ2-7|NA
CASSRLAYEQYF
TGTGCCAGCAGCCGACTGGCATACGAGCAGTACTTC
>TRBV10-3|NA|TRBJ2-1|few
CAISDVRDPPVEFF
TGTGCCATCAGTGATGTGCGGGACCCCCCTGTGGAGTTCTTC
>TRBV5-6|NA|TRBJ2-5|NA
CASSLGGGGEETQYF
TGTGCCAGCAGCTTGGGAGGAGGGGGAGAAGAGACCCAGTACTTC
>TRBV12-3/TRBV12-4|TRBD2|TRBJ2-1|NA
CASSPIAGTYNEQFF
TGTGCCAGCAGCCCTATAGCGGGAACCTACAATGAGCAGTTCTTC
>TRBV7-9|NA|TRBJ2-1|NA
CASKRGDNEQFF
TGTGCCAGCAAGAGGGGGGACAATGAGCAGTTCTTC
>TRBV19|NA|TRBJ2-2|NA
CASSNPSTGELFF
TGTGCCAGTAGTAACCCAAGCACCGGGGAGCTGTTTTTT
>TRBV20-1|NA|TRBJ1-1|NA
CSAGGAGVTEAFF
TGCAGTGCTGGAGGGGCAGGAGTCACTGAAGCTTTCTTT
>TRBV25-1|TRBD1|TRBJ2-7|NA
CASSDPTGAREQYF
TGTGCCAGCAGTGATCCGACAGGGGCGAGAGAGCAGTACTTC
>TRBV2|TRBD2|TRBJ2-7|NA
CASSEEAGAVYEQYF
TGTGCCAGCAGTGAAGAAGCGGGAGCGGTCTACGAGCAGTACTTC
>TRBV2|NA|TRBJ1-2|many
CASSERGQLYGYTF
TGTGCCAGCAGTGAACGTGGACAGCTCTATGGCTACACCTTC
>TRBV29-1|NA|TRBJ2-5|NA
CSYGEETQYF
TGCAGCTACGGAGAAGAGACCCAGTACTTC
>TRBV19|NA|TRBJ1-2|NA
CASSFSGEYNGNGYTF
TGTGCCAGTAGTTTCTCTGGCGAGTATAATGGGAATGGCTACACCTTC
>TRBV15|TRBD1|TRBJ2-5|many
CATSRAGDRGQETQYF
TGTGCCACCAGCAGAGCCGGGGACAGGGGGCAGGAGACCCAGTACTTC
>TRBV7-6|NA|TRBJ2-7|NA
CASSRSAGGTFSYEQYF
TGTGCCAGCAGCCGCTCGGCTGGGGGGACATTTTCCTACGAGCAGTACTTC
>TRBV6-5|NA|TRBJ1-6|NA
CASSTPNSPLHF
TGTGCCAGCAGTACTCCTAATTCACCCCTCCACTTT
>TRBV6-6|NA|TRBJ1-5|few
CASSEMGAGINQPQHF
TGTGCCAGCAGTGAAATGGGGGCCGGCATCAATCAGCCCCAGCATTTT
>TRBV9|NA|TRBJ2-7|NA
CASSVGGQAYEQYF
TGTGCCAGCAGCGTCGGGGGACAAGCCTACGAGCAGTACTTC
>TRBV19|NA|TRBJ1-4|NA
CASSRWDATNEKLFF
TGTGCCAGTAGTCGGTGGGACGCAACTAATGAAAAACTGTTTTTT
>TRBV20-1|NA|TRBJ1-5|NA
CSARELNSNQPQHF
TGCAGTGCTAGAGAGTTAAATAGCAATCAGCCCCAGCATTTT
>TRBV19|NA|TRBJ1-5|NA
CASTVEGNQPQHF
TGTGCCAGTACCGTGGAGGGGAATCAGCCCCAGCATTTT
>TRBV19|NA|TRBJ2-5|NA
CASSTIGETQYF
TGTGCCAGTAGTACCATTGGGGAGACCCAGTACTTC
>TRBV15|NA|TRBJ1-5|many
CATSRQLNQPQHF
TGTGCCACCAGTCGCCAGCTCAATCAGCCCCAGCATTTT
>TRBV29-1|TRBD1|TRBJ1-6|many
CSVGQDRSSPLHF
TGCAGCGTCGGACAGGACAGAAGTTCACCCCTCCACTTT
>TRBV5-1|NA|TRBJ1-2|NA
CASSQRGNDYGYTF
TGCGCCAGCAGCCAAAGAGGGAATGACTATGGCTACACCTTC
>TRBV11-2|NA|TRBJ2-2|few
CASRSGTWASNTGELFF
TGTGCCAGCAGGTCAGGTACCTGGGCGTCGAACACCGGGGAGCTGTTTTTT
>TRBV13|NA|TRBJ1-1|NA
CASSLRRIDTEAFF
TGTGCCAGCAGCTTAAGGAGGATTGACACTGAAGCTTTCTTT
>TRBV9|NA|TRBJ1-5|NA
CASSQAGGSNQPQHF
TGTGCCAGCAGCCAAGCCGGGGGTAGCAATCAGCCCCAGCATTTT
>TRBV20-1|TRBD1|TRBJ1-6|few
CSARDGRGPYNSPLHF
TGCAGTGCTAGAGATGGGAGGGGGCCCTATAATTCACCCCTCCACTTT
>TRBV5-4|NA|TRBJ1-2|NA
CASSSGTPRGDGYTF
TGTGCCAGCAGCTCAGGGACGCCACGGGGGGATGGCTACACCTTC
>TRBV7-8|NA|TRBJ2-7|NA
CASSLAPSSYEQYF
TGTGCCAGCAGCTTAGCCCCCAGTTCCTACGAGCAGTACTTC